The 28 T cell receptor beta chains presented below share a single source sample, sequenced in a study of cytomegalovirus exposure and HLA in healthy donors. 60 Vbeta and 13 Jbeta primers were used in PCR. Using immunoSEQ multiplex PCR, the repertoire was profiled, and TCRdb retains in-frame clones only, with some absent. The sample includes over 150,000 clones, roughly 80% seen only once; the top ten take about 10%. The sequenced sample was PBMCs. Receptors were obtained from a man in his fifties or sixties in good health and CMV-seropositive.

The rearrangement uses TRBV9 and TRBJ2-2, with D maybe TRBD2 (6 bases). V lost 9 bases and J 0 bases, leaving 12 bases between the germline ends. The germline V gene encodes CDR1 SGDLS and CDR2 YYNGEE. The CDR3 totals 14 residues. DNA for the CDR3: TGTGCCACCGAGGCGGGACCGAACACCGGGGAGCTGTTTTTT. It codes for CATEAGPNTGELFF.

The rearrangement joins TRBV4-3 to TRBJ2-1; D not certain. Trimming pared 1 base from V and 10 bases from J, leaving 11 bases between. Germline CDR1 LGHNA, CDR2 YSLEER. The CDR3 consists of 13 residues. The CDR3 loop reads CASSQVSSREQFF. Written as DNA, the CDR3 is TGCGCCAGCAGCCAAGTCTCCTCCCGGGAGCAGTTCTTC.

The chain is built from TRBV28 and TRBJ1-2, with D unclear. V was clipped by 4 bases and J by 0 bases, with 3 bases between them. The CDR3 loop spans 12 amino acids. CDR1 is MDHEN and CDR2 is SYDVKM in the germline V gene. The CDR3 nucleotides are TGTGCCAGCAGTTCTACTAACTATGGCTACACCTTC. This encodes CASSSTNYGYTF.

This clone was seen once. J is TRBJ1-4 and V is TRBV27, with D perhaps TRBD1 (6 bases). V was clipped by 7 bases and J by 4 bases, with 19 bases between them. This CDR3 is built from 16 residues. The germline CDR1 and CDR2 sequences are MNHEY and SMNVEV (reference sequence). CDR3 sequence (DNA): TGTGCCAGCAAGGGCAAACCGGACAGACATAATGAAAAACTGTTTTTT. It yields the protein CASKGKPDRHNEKLFF.

In its sample, this clone was seen once. The rearrangement joins TRBV7-9 to TRBJ1-1; D might be TRBD1 (5 bases). Deletions cut 5 bases from V and 2 bases from J, with 12 bases between. Looked up from germline, CDR1 is SEHNR and CDR2 is FQNEAQ (reference sequence). The CDR3 has 14 residues. This CDR3 reads CASSLGQANTEAFF. As DNA, the CDR3 is TGTGCCAGCAGCCTAGGACAAGCAAACACTGAAGCTTTCTTT. Looking up the rest from reference TRBV7-9 and TRBJ1-1 gives the full variable domain: DTGVSQNPRHKITKRGQNVTFRCDPISEHNRLYWYRQTLGQGPEFLTYFQNEAQLEKSRLLSDRFSAERPKGSFSTLEIQRTEQGDSAMYLCASSLGQANTEAFFGQGTRLTVV.

V usage is TRBV4-3 and J usage is TRBJ2-2; D unresolved. Germline CDR1 is LGHNA and CDR2 is YSLEER. V was trimmed by 0 bases and J by 11 bases, leaving 10 bases between them. The CDR3 length is 13 residues. Here the CDR3 reads CASSQEPRTELFF. The CDR3 DNA is TGCGCCAGCAGCCAAGAACCGCGTACCGAGCTGTTTTTT.

The rearrangement uses TRBV28 and TRBJ1-3; weak D call: TRBD1 (5 bases). The CDR3 is 13 residues long. Germline V gene lookup returns CDR1 MDHEN and CDR2 SYDVKM. The ends were cut back, 6 bases at V and 8 bases at J, with 14 bases in the middle. The CDR3 region is CASSRGSGDTIYF. Here the CDR3 DNA reads TGTGCCAGCAGCCGGGGGTCCGGGGACACCATATATTTT.

The chain uses TRBV5-1 and TRBJ2-3; TRBD1 agrees at 12 bases. The CDR3 loop spans 14 amino acids. In germline, CDR1 is SGHRS, CDR2 YFSETQ. V trimming: 4 bases; J trimming: 6 bases; junction bases outside the gene matches: 3. This chain's CDR3 is CASSPGQGADTQYF. Here the CDR3 DNA reads TGCGCCAGCAGCCCGGGACAGGGGGCGGATACGCAGTATTTT.

The V and J genes are TRBV7-9 and TRBJ1-1; D not resolved. The CDR3 totals 12 residues. The ends were cut back, 3 bases at V and 4 bases at J, with 6 bases in the middle. Per the germline V gene, CDR1 is SEHNR and CDR2 is FQNEAQ (reference sequence). The CDR3 region is CASSFSGTEAFF. CDR3 sequence (DNA): TGTGCCAGCAGCTTTTCCGGCACTGAAGCTTTCTTT. The entire variable domain, with the rest obtained from reference TRBV7-9 and TRBJ1-1, is as follows: DTGVSQNPRHKITKRGQNVTFRCDPISEHNRLYWYRQTLGQGPEFLTYFQNEAQLEKSRLLSDRFSAERPKGSFSTLEIQRTEQGDSAMYLCASSFSGTEAFFGQGTRLTVV.

This chain connects TRBV7-9 to TRBJ1-5; D gene uncertain. The CDR3 is 12 residues long. Per germline, CDR1 SEHNR and CDR2 FQNEAQ (reference sequence). The V and J ends lost 2 bases and 5 bases respectively, with 4 bases between them. CDR3 residues: CASSLQDQPQHF. CDR3 DNA: TGTGCCAGCAGCTTACAGGATCAGCCCCAGCATTTT.

The chain joins TRBV9 to TRBJ2-3; TRBD2 matches 14 bases. The ends lost 1 base at V and 4 bases at J; junction bases unmatched: 5. The germline CDR1 and CDR2 sequences are SGDLS and YYNGEE. The CDR3 extends over 17 amino acids. The CDR3: CASSVLGTSGSPDTQYF. In nucleotides, the CDR3 is TGTGCCAGCAGCGTATTAGGGACTAGCGGGAGCCCAGATACGCAGTATTTT.

This clone occurred a few times. J is TRBJ1-6 and V is TRBV5-1; the D gene is possibly TRBD1 (5 bases). This CDR3 is 15 amino acids long. Germline CDR1 SGHRS, CDR2 YFSETQ. Trimming stripped 4 bases from V and 7 bases from J, with 15 bases between. CDR3 in DNA: TGCGCCAGCAGCGGATCGGCAGGGCCGAATTCACCCCTCCACTTT. Translated, it gives CASSGSAGPNSPLHF.

This clone was counted only a few times. This CDR3 reads CASSFGGREEETQYF. The DNA of the CDR3 is TGCGCCAGCAGCTTCGGAGGACGGGAGGAAGAGACCCAGTACTTC. This rearrangement joins TRBV5-1 to TRBJ2-5; 7 nucleotides match TRBD2. Looked up from germline, CDR1 is SGHRS and CDR2 is YFSETQ. V shed 2 bases, J shed 3 bases, and the junction held 7 bases outside the gene matches. The CDR3 consists of 15 residues.

This clone was counted a few times. V gene TRBV19 combines with J gene TRBJ2-7, with 8 positions matching TRBD1. J lost 7 bases, V lost 3 bases, and 11 bases had no gene match. The CDR3 runs 15 residues. In germline, CDR1 is LNHDA, CDR2 SQIVND (reference sequence). CDR3 sequence reads: CASSIGTGPLREQYF. The CDR3 DNA sequence: TGTGCCAGTAGTATCGGGACAGGCCCTCTTCGAGAGCAGTACTTC.

This sequence joins TRBV9 and TRBJ1-2, with 7 bases matching TRBD1. V was pared by 0 bases and J by 2 bases, with 10 bases of the junction left unmatched. CDR1 and CDR2 from the germline V gene are SGDLS and YYNGEE. This CDR3 has 17 residues. CDR3 region: CASSVAETGPLNYGYTF. In DNA form, the CDR3 reads TGTGCCAGCAGCGTAGCCGAGACAGGGCCATTGAACTATGGCTACACCTTC.

This clone has only one observation. J is TRBJ2-1 and V is TRBV30; 7 bases fit TRBD2. The V gene end was trimmed by 5 bases and the J gene end by 8 bases; junction bases not matched to a gene: 6. Germline V gene data show CDR1 as GTSNPN and CDR2 as SVGIG (reference sequence). The CDR3 consists of 12 residues. This CDR3 reads CAWSPAGHEQFF. The CDR3 coding sequence is TGTGCCTGGTCGCCAGCGGGACATGAGCAGTTCTTC.

The V and J genes are TRBV6-5 and TRBJ2-7, with a weak D call TRBD2 (5 bases). Germline V gives CDR1 MNHEY, CDR2 SVGAGI. Trimming stripped 2 bases from V and 4 bases from J, with 9 bases between. This CDR3 is 13 amino acids long. This CDR3 reads CASSYGGTYEQYF. Written as DNA, the CDR3 is TGTGCCAGCAGTTACGGAGGCACATACGAGCAGTACTTC.

In this sample, this clone turned up once. The V call is TRBV19, the J call TRBJ2-1; 7 nucleotides align to TRBD1. This CDR3 comprises 14 residues. The V and J ends lost 7 bases and 8 bases, in that order; junction bases with no gene match: 11. CDR1 LNHDA and CDR2 SQIVND come from the germline V gene (reference sequence). The DNA for the CDR3 is TGTGCCAGTACTTCCGTCGCAGGGGGTTATGAGCAGTTCTTC. As protein: CASTSVAGGYEQFF.

The chain links TRBV4-3 to TRBJ2-1, with D possibly matching TRBD2 (5 bases). Germline V gene data show CDR1 as LGHNA and CDR2 as YSLEER. V was clipped by 4 bases and J by 0 bases, with 10 bases between them. The CDR3 totals 15 residues. The CDR3 region is CASSLIRGSYNEQFF. The CDR3 DNA follows: TGCGCCAGCAGCCTTATACGGGGCTCCTACAATGAGCAGTTCTTC.

The V and J genes are TRBV5-1 and TRBJ1-1; 8 positions agree with TRBD1. The CDR3 has 14 amino acids. Germline-derived CDR1 and CDR2 are SGHRS and YFSETQ. Trimming at V came to 4 bases and at J to 5 bases, leaving 7 bases not matched to a gene. CDR3 loop: CASSGGTGRTEAFF. DNA of the CDR3: TGCGCCAGCAGCGGCGGGACAGGAAGGACTGAAGCTTTCTTT.

J is TRBJ2-5 and V is TRBV5-3; 10 nucleotides line up with TRBD2. TRBV5-3 is known as an ORF, though its function is uncertain. This CDR3 has 15 amino acids. The ends lost 4 bases at V and 6 bases at J; junction bases unmatched: 9. The CDR3 loop reads CARSLERGGPKTQYF. The CDR3 DNA reads as TGTGCCAGAAGCCTGGAGCGGGGGGGCCCCAAGACCCAGTACTTC.

The V call is TRBV19, the J call TRBJ2-3, with 7 nucleotides matching TRBD2. V shed 7 bases and J 8 bases; nucleotides not matched to a gene: 12. Per the germline V gene, CDR1 is LNHDA and CDR2 is SQIVND (reference sequence). The CDR3 is 14 residues long. CDR3 bases: TGTGCCAGTATTGGGGGGGGATCTATCGCTACGCAGTATTTT. It encodes CASIGGGSIATQYF.

V is TRBV5-6 and J is TRBJ1-3; D unclear. The germline V and J ends were trimmed by 0 bases and 0 bases, with 7 bases remaining between them. The CDR3 has 15 amino acids. In germline, CDR1 is SGHDT, CDR2 YYEEEE. Here the CDR3 reads CASSLVALSGNTIYF. The CDR3, as DNA: TGTGCCAGCAGCTTGGTAGCACTCTCTGGAAACACCATATATTTT. Full variable domain (outside the CDR3, taken from reference TRBV5-6 and TRBJ1-3): DAGVTQSPTHLIKTRGQQVTLRCSPKSGHDTVSWYQQALGQGPQFIFQYYEEEERQRGNFPDRFSGHQFPNYSSELNVNALLLGDSALYLCASSLVALSGNTIYFGEGSWLTVV.

The gene calls are TRBV13 and TRBJ1-1, with D maybe TRBD1 (5 bases). Germline assignment: CDR1 PRHDT and CDR2 FYEKMQ (reference sequence). The CDR3 extends over 14 amino acids. The ends were cut back, 5 bases at V and 5 bases at J, with 15 bases in the middle. The CDR3 DNA reads as TGTGCCAGCAGCACTTCCAGGGAGGGAACTGAAGCTTTCTTT. Translating it yields CASSTSREGTEAFF.

The rearrangement joins TRBV7-2 to TRBJ2-7; maybe TRBD1 (6 bases). This CDR3 contains 15 residues. V lost 6 bases to trimming and J lost 0 bases, with 15 bases between them. Germline CDR1 reads SGHTA; CDR2 reads FQGNSA. The chain's CDR3 is CASSSRGGSSYEQYF. In nucleotides, the CDR3 is TGTGCCAGCAGTTCCAGGGGTGGCAGCTCCTACGAGCAGTACTTC.

The chain recombines TRBV19 with TRBJ1-2; 9 nucleotides line up with TRBD1. The germline CDR1 and CDR2 sequences are LNHDA and SQIVND (reference sequence). This CDR3 region has 14 residues. J lost 4 bases, V lost 3 bases, and 3 bases had no gene match. As DNA, the CDR3 is TGTGCCAGTAGTATGGACAGGGGTGGCTATGGCTACACCTTC. Amino acids: CASSMDRGGYGYTF.

The V and J genes are TRBV9 and TRBJ2-5; 9 bases match TRBD2. The CDR3 has 18 amino acids. Germline-derived CDR1 and CDR2 are SGDLS and YYNGEE. V was pared by 6 bases and J by 2 bases, with 17 bases of the junction left unmatched. In nucleotides, the CDR3 is TGTGCCAGCACGCGGGGGGAAGCGGGGGGCCTACTGCAAGAGACCCAGTACTTC. It translates to CASTRGEAGGLLQETQYF. Filled out from reference TRBV9 and TRBJ2-5, the complete variable domain reads DSGVTQTPKHLITATGQRVTLRCSPRSGDLSVYWYQQSLDQGLQFLIQYYNGEERAKGNILERFSAQQFPDLHSELNLSSLELGDSALYFCASTRGEAGGLLQETQYFGPGTRLLVL.

The V call is TRBV6-1, the J call TRBJ2-3; TRBD2 is a possible D gene (5 bases). The V end was cut by 8 bases, the J end by 0 bases, with 12 bases between. The germline V gene has CDR1 MNHNS and CDR2 SASEGT. The CDR3 sequence is 14 residues long. CDR3 DNA sequence: TGTGCCAGCGGTCGGACTTCTAGCACAGATACGCAGTATTTT. It yields the protein CASGRTSSTDTQYF.